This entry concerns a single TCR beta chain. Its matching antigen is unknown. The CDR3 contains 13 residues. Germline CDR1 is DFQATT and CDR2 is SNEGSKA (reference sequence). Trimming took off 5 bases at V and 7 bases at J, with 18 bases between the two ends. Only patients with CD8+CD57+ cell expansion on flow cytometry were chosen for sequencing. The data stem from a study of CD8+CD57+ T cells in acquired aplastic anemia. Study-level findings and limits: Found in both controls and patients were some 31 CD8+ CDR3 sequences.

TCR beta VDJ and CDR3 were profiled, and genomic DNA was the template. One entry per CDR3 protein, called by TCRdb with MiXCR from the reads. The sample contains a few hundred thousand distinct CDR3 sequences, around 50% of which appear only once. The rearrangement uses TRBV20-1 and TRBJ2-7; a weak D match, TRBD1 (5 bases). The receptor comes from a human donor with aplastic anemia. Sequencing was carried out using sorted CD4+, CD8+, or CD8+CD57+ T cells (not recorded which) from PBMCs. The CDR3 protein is CSARTGQGWEQYF. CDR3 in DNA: TGCAGTGCTCGAACGGGCCAGGGCTGGGAGCAGTACTTC.